The 8 T cell receptor beta chains given below trace back to one sample, sequenced in a study of blood T cell repertoires in COVID-19. The protocol was immunoSEQ multiplex PCR, while the TCRdb copy is restricted to in-frame clones and leaves out a portion. The sample carries about 280,000 clones, 88% recorded once. The sample consisted of peripheral blood. Source of these receptors: a woman aged 25-40 years with COVID-19, enrolled during active disease.

This sequence joins TRBV6-2 or TRBV6-3 and TRBJ1-3; D call uncertain. The CDR3 covers 13 residues. The germline CDR1 and CDR2 sequences are MNHEY and SVGEGT. Deletions cut 4 bases from V and 4 bases from J, with 8 bases between. CDR3 DNA sequence: TGTGCCAGCAGTTTTCTGTCCGGAAACACCATATATTTT. Protein product: CASSFLSGNTIYF.

The chain links TRBV6-5 to TRBJ2-1; 7 nucleotides match TRBD2. Germline trimming cut 10 bases from V and 5 bases from J; bases unmatched to any gene: 14. This CDR3 region has 15 residues. Germline values: CDR1 MNHEY, CDR2 SVGAGI. CDR3 sequence: CATRLPGTINNEQFF. The DNA for the CDR3 is TGTGCCACTCGCCTTCCCGGGACTATAAACAATGAGCAGTTCTTC.

This clone has only one observation. The V gene is TRBV19, the J gene TRBJ1-5, with a tentative D call TRBD1 (5 bases). The V end was cut by 1 base, the J end by 6 bases, with 19 bases between. The CDR3 loop spans 17 amino acids. From germline, CDR1 is LNHDA and CDR2 SQIVND (reference sequence). The CDR3 here is CASSIVAGGASGQPQHF. For the CDR3, the DNA is TGTGCCAGTAGTATAGTGGCAGGAGGGGCTTCGGGTCAGCCCCAGCATTTT.

This clone was observed at least ten times. This chain uses TRBV20-1 with TRBJ1-2, with 9 bases matching TRBD1. CDR1 and CDR2 (germline): DFQATT, SNEGSKA (reference sequence). Losses at the gene ends were 3 bases for V and 1 base for J; bases not matched to a gene: 6. This CDR3 spans 15 amino acids. Here the CDR3 reads CSASRETGGNYGYTF. CDR3 bases: TGCAGTGCTAGTCGGGAGACAGGGGGTAACTATGGCTACACCTTC.

The V and J genes are TRBV11-2 and TRBJ1-4, with D perhaps matching TRBD1 (5 bases). Germline V lookup: CDR1 SGHAT, CDR2 FQNNGV. The CDR3 sequence is 15 residues long. V lost 5 bases to trimming and J lost 0 bases, with 10 bases between them. CDR3 protein: CASSLTGTTNEKLFF. CDR3 nucleotides: TGTGCCAGCAGCCTAACAGGAACAACTAATGAAAAACTGTTTTTT. The whole variable domain, filled in from reference TRBV11-2 and TRBJ1-4, reads EAGVAQSPRYKIIEKRQSVAFWCNPISGHATLYWYQQILGQGPKLLIQFQNNGVVDDSQLPKDRFSAERLKGVDSTLKIQPAKLEDSAVYLCASSLTGTTNEKLFFGSGTQLSVL.

The CDR3 bases are TGTGCCAGCAGTTTGACCCGGCCGGGTAATTCACCCCTCCACTTT. It specifies CASSLTRPGNSPLHF. The V gene is TRBV27, the J gene TRBJ1-6, with no clear D. Germline V gene data show CDR1 as MNHEY and CDR2 as SMNVEV (reference sequence). The CDR3 contains 15 residues. V lost 3 bases and J 6 bases, leaving 12 bases between the germline ends.

The rearrangement uses TRBV7-3 and TRBJ2-2; 8 nucleotides line up with TRBD1. Germline CDR1 SGHTA, CDR2 FQGTGA. Germline trimming cut 8 bases from V and 7 bases from J; bases unmatched to any gene: 12. This CDR3 has 15 amino acids. CDR3 nucleotide sequence: TGTGCCAGCTCTCTCGACAGGGGACATGTCGGGGAGCTGTTTTTT. This encodes CASSLDRGHVGELFF.

This chain links TRBV3-1 (or the pseudogene TRBV3-2) with TRBJ2-2; TRBD1 matches 9 bases. V shed 6 bases and J 3 bases; nucleotides not matched to a gene: 5. The germline CDR1 and CDR2 sequences are LGHDT and YNNKEL (reference sequence). CDR3 length equals 15 residues. CDR3 loop: CASRSGTGHTGELFF. In nucleotides, the CDR3 is TGTGCCAGCAGGTCCGGGACAGGGCACACCGGGGAGCTGTTTTTT.